The clone carrying this T cell receptor (beta chain) appeared many times. Its antigen is currently unknown. CDR3 length: 14 amino acids. V was trimmed by 9 bases and J by 12 bases, leaving 26 bases between them. In germline, CDR1 is ENHRY, CDR2 SYGVKD. This specimen comes from a study of neurological immune-mediated disorders. cDNA was made by 5'RACE with 10-nucleotide random UMIs. MiXCR, applied by TCRdb to the 5' RACE reads, yields one record per CDR3 protein. The sample lists approximately 100,000 distinct CDR3 sequences, under 4.5% occurring once. General study points: For the multiple sclerosis repertoire cluster, no association with any clinical or MRI feature was found. Across subjects, expanded clones had no CDR3 amino acid sequences in common, pointing to private repertoires in all groups.

Input material: PBMCs. The receptor's source is a woman between 45 and 60 years old with multiple sclerosis. The genes are TRBV10-3 and TRBJ2-5; tentative D call: TRBD2 (6 bases). The CDR3 DNA is TGTGCCATTCGACGGGAGTCCCTCGGGAAGGAAGAGTACTTC. Translated, it gives CAIRRESLGKEEYF.